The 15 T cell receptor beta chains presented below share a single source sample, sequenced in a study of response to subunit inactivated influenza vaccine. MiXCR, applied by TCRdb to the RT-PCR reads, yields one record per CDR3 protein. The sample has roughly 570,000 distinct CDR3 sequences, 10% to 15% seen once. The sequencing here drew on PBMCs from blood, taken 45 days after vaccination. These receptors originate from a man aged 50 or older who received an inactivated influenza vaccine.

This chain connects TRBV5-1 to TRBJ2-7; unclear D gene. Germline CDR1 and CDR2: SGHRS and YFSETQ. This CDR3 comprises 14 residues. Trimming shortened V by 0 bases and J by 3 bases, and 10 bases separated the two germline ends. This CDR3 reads CASSLGPGYYEQYF. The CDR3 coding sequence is TGCGCCAGCAGCTTGGGACCTGGGTACTACGAGCAGTACTTC.

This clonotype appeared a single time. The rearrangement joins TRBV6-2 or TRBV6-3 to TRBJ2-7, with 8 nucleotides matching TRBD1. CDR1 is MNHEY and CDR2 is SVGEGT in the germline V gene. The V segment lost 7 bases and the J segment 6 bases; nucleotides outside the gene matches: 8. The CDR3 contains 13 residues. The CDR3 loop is CASTLIGTGEQYF. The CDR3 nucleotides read TGTGCCAGCACCTTAATTGGGACAGGCGAGCAGTACTTC.

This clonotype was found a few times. The CDR3 nucleotides are TGCGCCAGCAGCGGGCCCGGGGCTAGCGGGAGAAATGAGCAGTTCTTC. Protein sequence: CASSGPGASGRNEQFF. The chain uses TRBV5-1 and TRBJ2-1; 10 nucleotides match TRBD2. Losses at the gene ends were 4 bases for V and 7 bases for J; bases not matched to a gene: 11. The germline gives CDR1 SGHRS, CDR2 YFSETQ. The CDR3 loop spans 16 amino acids.

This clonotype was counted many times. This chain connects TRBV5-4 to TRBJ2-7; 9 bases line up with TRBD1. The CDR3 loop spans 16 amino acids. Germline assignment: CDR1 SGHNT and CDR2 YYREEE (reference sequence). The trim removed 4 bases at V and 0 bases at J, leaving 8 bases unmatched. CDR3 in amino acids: CASSRGQGLSSYEQYF. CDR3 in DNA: TGTGCCAGCAGCCGAGGACAGGGGCTGAGCTCCTACGAGCAGTACTTC.

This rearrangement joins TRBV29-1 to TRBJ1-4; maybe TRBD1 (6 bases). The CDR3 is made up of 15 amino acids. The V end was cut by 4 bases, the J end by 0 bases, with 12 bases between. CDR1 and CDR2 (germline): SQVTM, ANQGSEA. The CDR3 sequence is CSVADRVTTNEKLFF. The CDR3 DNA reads TGCAGCGTTGCGGACAGAGTAACAACTAATGAAAAACTGTTTTTT.

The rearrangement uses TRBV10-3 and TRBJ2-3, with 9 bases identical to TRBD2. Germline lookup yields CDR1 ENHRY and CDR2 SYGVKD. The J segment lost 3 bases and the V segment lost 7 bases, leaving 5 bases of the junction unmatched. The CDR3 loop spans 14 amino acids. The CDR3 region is CAITAGGVTDTQYF. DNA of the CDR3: TGTGCCATCACGGCGGGAGGGGTTACAGATACGCAGTATTTT.

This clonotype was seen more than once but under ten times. CDR3: CASSSLPEKLFF. The CDR3 DNA reads as TGTGCCAGCAGCTCTCTCCCGGAAAAACTGTTTTTT. The chain couples TRBV7-9 to TRBJ1-4, with unresolved D. Germline CDR1 SEHNR, CDR2 FQNEAQ (reference sequence). CDR3 length: 12 amino acids. V was pared by 4 bases and J by 8 bases, with 8 bases between.

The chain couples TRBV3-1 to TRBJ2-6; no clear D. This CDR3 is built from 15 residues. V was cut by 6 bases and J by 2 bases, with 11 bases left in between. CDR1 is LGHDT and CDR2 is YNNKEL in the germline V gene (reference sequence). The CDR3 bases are TGTGCCAGCAGGCTTTCAGAGGCTGGGGCCAACGTCCTGACTTTC. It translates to CASRLSEAGANVLTF.

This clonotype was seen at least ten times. The CDR3 DNA follows: TGCGCCAGCAGCTACTGGACAGGGGACTACAATGAGCAGTTCTTC. It encodes CASSYWTGDYNEQFF. The chain uses TRBV5-1 and TRBJ2-1; 9 bases match TRBD1. The V gene end was trimmed by 3 bases and the J gene end by 3 bases; junction bases not matched to a gene: 4. The CDR3 length is 15 residues. Germline CDR1 SGHRS, CDR2 YFSETQ.

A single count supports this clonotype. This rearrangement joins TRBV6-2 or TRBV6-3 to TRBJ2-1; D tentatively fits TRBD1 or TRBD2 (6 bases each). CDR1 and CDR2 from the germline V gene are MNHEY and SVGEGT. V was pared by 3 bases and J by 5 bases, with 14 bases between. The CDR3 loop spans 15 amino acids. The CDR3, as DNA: TGTGCCAGCAGTTATTTACAGGAGGGGGACAATGAGCAGTTCTTC. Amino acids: CASSYLQEGDNEQFF.

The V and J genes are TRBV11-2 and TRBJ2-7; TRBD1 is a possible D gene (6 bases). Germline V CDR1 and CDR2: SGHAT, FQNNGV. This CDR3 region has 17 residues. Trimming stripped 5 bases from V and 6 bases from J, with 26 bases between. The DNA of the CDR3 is TGTGCCAGCAGCCCACAGCTGTTCGGCAGGGGATTAACCGAGCAGTACTTC. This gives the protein CASSPQLFGRGLTEQYF.

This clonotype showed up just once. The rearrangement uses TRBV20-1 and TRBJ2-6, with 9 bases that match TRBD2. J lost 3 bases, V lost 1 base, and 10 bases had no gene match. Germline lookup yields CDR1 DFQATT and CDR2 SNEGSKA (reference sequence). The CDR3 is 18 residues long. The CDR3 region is CSARVGSGRLVGANVLTF. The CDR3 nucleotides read TGCAGTGCTAGAGTCGGTAGCGGGAGACTTGTTGGGGCCAACGTCCTGACTTTC.

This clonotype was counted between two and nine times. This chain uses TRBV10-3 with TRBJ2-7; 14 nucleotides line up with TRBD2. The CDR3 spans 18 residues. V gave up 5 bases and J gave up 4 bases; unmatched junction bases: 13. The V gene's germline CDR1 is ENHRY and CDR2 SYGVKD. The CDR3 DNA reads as TGTGCCATCAGTAAAACCGGGACTAGCGGGAGTGTTGGGTACGAGCAGTACTTC. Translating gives CAISKTGTSGSVGYEQYF.

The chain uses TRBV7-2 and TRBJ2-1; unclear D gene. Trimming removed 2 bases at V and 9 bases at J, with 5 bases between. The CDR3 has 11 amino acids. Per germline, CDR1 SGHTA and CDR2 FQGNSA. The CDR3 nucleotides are TGTGCCAGCAGCTTATCTACTGAGCAGTTCTTC. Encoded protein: CASSLSTEQFF. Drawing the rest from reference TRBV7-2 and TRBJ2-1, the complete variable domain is GAGVSQSPSNKVTEKGKDVELRCDPISGHTALYWYRQSLGQGLEFLIYFQGNSAPDKSGLPSDRFSAERTGGSVSTLTIQRTQQEDSAVYLCASSLSTEQFFGPGTRLTVL.

In nucleotides, the CDR3 is TGCAGCGGGAGGGACAGCTCTAGCACAGATACGCAGTATTTT. Its translation is CSGRDSSSTDTQYF. This chain uses TRBV29-1 with TRBJ2-3; D possibly corresponds to TRBD1 (7 bases). The CDR3 totals 14 residues. With 7 bases removed from V and 0 bases from J, the gap between germline ends came to 14 bases. Germline V gene sequence: CDR1 SQVTM, CDR2 ANQGSEA.